This T cell receptor beta chain was retrieved from a study of blood T cell repertoires in COVID-19. Background on the study: There were acute and convalescent COVID-19 samples, and they came from the United States, Italy and Spain. The analysed material was cDNA or gDNA that came from T cells, B-cell-depleted T cells, or PBMCs.

In the authors' workflow: Amplification of reference gene primers was used by the study to estimate nucleated cell counts. Repertoires were generated with immunoSEQ multiplex PCR, while TCRdb's copy carries only in-frame clones and drops some. V, J and clone size were drawn from that table, and D and trimming were deduced from the DNA. The repertoire has around 76,000 clones, approximately 90% of them found once; the top ten carry around 0.58%. Per germline, CDR1 SGHNT and CDR2 YYREEE (reference sequence). Deletions cut 1 base from V and 7 bases from J, with 8 bases between. The CDR3 sequence is 12 residues long.

The chain recombines TRBV5-4 with TRBJ1-1, with D perhaps matching TRBD1 (6 bases). Material for sequencing was peripheral blood. The TCR comes from a man aged 55 to 69 with acute or convalescent COVID-19. In nucleotides, the CDR3 is TGTGCCAGCAGCTTGAGGGGGGGTGAAGCTTTCTTT. Its translation is CASSLRGGEAFF.